The 16 T cell receptor beta chains below were found in one sample sequenced in a study of CD8 T cells in ankylosing spondylitis. TCRdb reprocessed the 5' RACE reads with MiXCR, giving one entry per CDR3 protein. The sample lists fewer than 250,000 distinct CDR3 sequences; roughly 32% were seen once. The specimen was blood, either unsorted or a sorted T cell fraction (not recorded which). The receptors originated from a male donor with ankylosing spondylitis or in good health (not recorded which).

This clonotype was picked up a small number of times. The rearrangement links TRBV7-2 to TRBJ1-6, with D perhaps matching TRBD1 (6 bases). The CDR3 runs to 16 residues. Germline assignment: CDR1 SGHTA and CDR2 FQGNSA. V lost 5 bases to trimming and J lost 7 bases, with 18 bases between them. DNA for the CDR3: TGTGCCAGCAGCACACAGGGCCCGTATACCAATTCACCCCTCCACTTT. Amino acids: CASSTQGPYTNSPLHF.

V and J are TRBV27 and TRBJ2-7; 8 bases are a match to TRBD2. The ends lost 2 bases at V and 5 bases at J; junction bases unmatched: 8. CDR1 MNHEY and CDR2 SMNVEV come from the germline V gene (reference sequence). There are 15 residues in the CDR3. CDR3 loop: CASSLRGGLLDEQYF. The CDR3, as DNA: TGTGCCAGCAGTTTACGCGGGGGGCTTCTGGACGAGCAGTACTTC.

This clonotype was detected a few times. The chain couples TRBV20-1 to TRBJ2-3; 12 nucleotides line up with TRBD2. This CDR3 has 16 amino acids. V was pared by 5 bases and J by 0 bases, with 6 bases of the junction left unmatched. CDR1 is DFQATT and CDR2 is SNEGSKA in the germline V gene (reference sequence). The CDR3 bases are TGCAGTGCTGTACGCGGACTAGCGGGGAGCACAGATACGCAGTATTTT. Translated: CSAVRGLAGSTDTQYF.

This clonotype was seen only a few times. The chain couples TRBV20-1 to TRBJ2-5; 8 bases align to TRBD2. The CDR3 covers 14 residues. CDR1 and CDR2 from the germline V gene are DFQATT and SNEGSKA (reference sequence). The trim removed 4 bases at V and 9 bases at J, leaving 13 bases unmatched. The CDR3 loop reads CSATVSGVLGAQYF. Here the CDR3 DNA reads TGCAGTGCTACAGTTAGCGGGGTATTAGGGGCCCAGTACTTC.

This clonotype was seen a handful of times. The rearrangement joins TRBV6-2 or TRBV6-3 to TRBJ2-5; D uncertain. The CDR3 extends over 14 amino acids. The germline CDR1 and CDR2 sequences are MNHEY and SVGEGT. V lost 2 bases to trimming and J lost 8 bases, with 15 bases between them. CDR3 DNA: TGTGCCAGCAGTTACCCGGACGACTCCCGTACCCAGTACTTC. It translates to CASSYPDDSRTQYF.

The sample holds a few counts of this clonotype. The chain combines TRBV5-1 with TRBJ1-5; D ambiguous. Deletions cut 0 bases from V and 5 bases from J, with 9 bases between. Germline lookup yields CDR1 SGHRS and CDR2 YFSETQ. The CDR3 runs to 14 residues. The CDR3 here is CASSLGAPDQPQHF. Written as DNA, the CDR3 is TGCGCCAGCAGCTTGGGGGCACCCGATCAGCCCCAGCATTTT.

This clonotype has a handful of counts. V usage is TRBV29-1 and J usage is TRBJ2-2; D gene unclear. Trimming left V 4 bases short and J 2 bases short, with 8 bases between. From germline, CDR1 is SQVTM and CDR2 ANQGSEA. The CDR3 runs to 13 residues. CDR3 in amino acids: CSVVAENTGELFF. CDR3 nucleotide sequence: TGCAGCGTTGTAGCCGAAAACACCGGGGAGCTGTTTTTT.

The J gene is TRBJ2-1, the V gene TRBV20-1; D tentatively fits TRBD1 or TRBD2 (5 bases each). V was cut by 6 bases and J by 11 bases, with 17 bases left in between. This CDR3 has 12 residues. The germline gives CDR1 DFQATT, CDR2 SNEGSKA (reference sequence). CDR3 sequence reads: CSARGEGLQQFF. In DNA form, the CDR3 reads TGCAGTGCACGGGGCGAGGGCCTTCAGCAGTTCTTC.

The chain combines TRBV5-1 with TRBJ2-2, with no clear D. Germline V lookup: CDR1 SGHRS, CDR2 YFSETQ. V was trimmed by 0 bases and J by 0 bases, leaving 9 bases between them. The CDR3 runs 16 residues. The CDR3 spells CASSLVPGSNTGELFF. CDR3 nucleotide sequence: TGCGCCAGCAGCTTGGTTCCAGGTTCGAACACCGGGGAGCTGTTTTTT.

This clonotype was counted between two and nine times. The chain joins TRBV6-5 to TRBJ2-7, with D perhaps matching TRBD2 (6 bases). CDR3 length: 16 residues. Germline-derived CDR1 and CDR2 are MNHEY and SVGAGI. V gave up 0 bases and J gave up 6 bases, with 18 bases separating them. CDR3 in DNA: TGTGCCAGCAGTTACTCGGCGGGGCAGGGTAGGGCCGAGCAGTACTTC. It specifies CASSYSAGQGRAEQYF.

This clonotype was counted a few times. This sequence joins TRBV12-3 or TRBV12-4 and TRBJ2-7, with 10 bases aligning to TRBD1. This CDR3 has 14 residues. V shed 6 bases, J shed 6 bases, and the junction held 8 bases outside the gene matches. This CDR3 reads CASRPGQGTSEQYF. Here the CDR3 DNA reads TGTGCCAGCAGGCCGGGACAGGGGACTTCCGAGCAGTACTTC.

The V gene is TRBV29-1, the J gene TRBJ2-7; TRBD1 matches 7 bases. Germline loops: CDR1 SQVTM, CDR2 ANQGSEA. The V gene end was trimmed by 4 bases and the J gene end by 1 base; junction bases not matched to a gene: 4. CDR3 length: 13 residues. The CDR3 DNA reads TGCAGCGTTGCGACAGGGTCGTCCTACGAGCAGTACTTC. Amino acids: CSVATGSSYEQYF.

This clonotype was seen at least ten times. The chain recombines TRBV12-3 or TRBV12-4 with TRBJ2-7, with D maybe TRBD1 (6 bases). The V gene lost 3 bases and the J gene lost 2 bases, with 11 bases spanning the gap. This CDR3 is built from 14 residues. As DNA, the CDR3 is TGTGCCAGCAGTTTTAAGGGGGTCGCCTACGAGCAGTACTTC. Encoded protein: CASSFKGVAYEQYF.

The chain carries TRBV11-2 and TRBJ2-2; D not certain. Germline loops: CDR1 SGHAT, CDR2 FQNNGV. V was trimmed by 7 bases and J by 4 bases, leaving 16 bases between them. The CDR3 runs 15 residues. The CDR3 bases are TGTGCCAGCACCGAAGACCCCTCCAGCACCGGGGAGCTGTTTTTT. It specifies CASTEDPSSTGELFF.

The chain recombines TRBV29-1 with TRBJ2-7; D call uncertain. V lost 0 bases and J 0 bases, leaving 6 bases between the germline ends. Germline V lookup: CDR1 SQVTM, CDR2 ANQGSEA. The CDR3 is 13 residues long. CDR3 coding DNA: TGCAGCGTTGAAGAGGAGATCTCCTACGAGCAGTACTTC. This codes for CSVEEEISYEQYF.

This sequence joins TRBV20-1 and TRBJ1-5; the match to TRBD1 covers 7 bases. The germline V gene has CDR1 DFQATT and CDR2 SNEGSKA (reference sequence). CDR3 size: 16 residues. V was pared by 6 bases and J by 0 bases, with 11 bases of the junction left unmatched. The CDR3: CSAPAGTVYSNQPQHF. Here the CDR3 DNA reads TGCAGTGCCCCAGCCGGGACAGTCTATAGCAATCAGCCCCAGCATTTT.